This TCR beta chain was observed in a study of T cells in Graves' hyperthyroidism and ophthalmopathy (dated by TCRdb to between 2018 and 2021). With respect to the entire study: Peripheral blood was collected at initial diagnosis, before any treatment. For training and testing, the 100 or so patients in the discovery cohort were randomly divided in a 7:3 ratio. After blood sampling, hyperthyroidism patients were treated with methimazole at a starting dose of 30 mg daily, and ophthalmopathy patients were treated with high-dose intravenous methylprednisolone. A discovery cohort of fewer than 110 patients, about 43 with Graves' ophthalmopathy and approximately 60 with stable Graves' hyperthyroidism, was used to find distinguishing TCR V-J signatures. Prospective prediction of ophthalmopathy was tested in an independent validation cohort consisting of some 18 hyperthyroidism patients and around 16 patients who later progressed to ophthalmopathy. The paper reports TCR Vbeta CDR3 sequencing of 135 peripheral blood samples: fewer than 50 ophthalmopathy, about 75 hyperthyroidism and 17 progressor patients. In addition, the study compared T-cell repertoires in thyroid tissue and in blood from about six Graves' hyperthyroidism patients.

Stable Graves' hyperthyroidism was defined as no progression to ophthalmopathy during 18 months of follow-up. Hyperthyroidism patients were newly diagnosed, had a disease duration of under 2 months, and were aged 18 to 65 years. Patients with uncontrolled infections, other autoimmune diseases, pregnancy or lactation were excluded. Diagnoses relied on clinical symptoms, serum thyroxine and TRAb, thyroid ultrasound and orbital computed tomography. Ficoll-Paque density gradient centrifugation was used to isolate PBMCs from around 10 ml of fresh peripheral blood. Total RNA was extracted using Trizol reagent, and RNA quality was assessed on an Agilent 2100 Bioanalyzer. TCR beta CDR3 regions were amplified from RNA transcripts. For the first round of RT-PCR on the TCR CDR3, the HTBI primer set was used together with the Qiagen OneStep RT-PCR kit. Libraries were constructed in a second round of multiplex PCR, after which size selection and purification were carried out. The libraries were sequenced on an Illumina HiSeq2000 using paired-end 100 bp reads. For the original study's pipeline: SOAPnuke was used to process the raw data, removing reads that contained adapters or uncalled bases, had a mean Phred below 15, or lacked an exact match to the constant primer or identifier. High-quality paired reads were merged with COPE v1.2.5, and unique nucleotide sequences were defined as clonotypes. MiTCR v1.1 was used to align the clonotypes against IMGT TRBV, TRBD and TRBJ reference segments. Only V-J combinations with frequency above 0.0001, covering about 99% of repertoires, were analysed. A TCS score was defined as the ratio between F50 (clonal expansion) and ExV (chaos), using BLOSUM62-based TCRdist between CDR3 peptides within each V-J. Welch's t-statistics and random forest reduced roughly 540 V-J features to fewer than 15, which were used in a naive Bayes classifier (R e1071). TCRdb reworked the public reads: Q25 trimming with fastp, MiXCR clone assembly, productive beta chains retained. For every CDR3 protein sequence, its rows merge into one entry that carries the most common genes and DNA. TCRdb's processing, not the authors', yielded these V and J calls. In this sample the table shows some 700,000 distinct CDR3 sequences, 17% of which occur a single time. The top ten constitute 15% to 19% of the sample.

What the work shows at the level of the full study, not this receptor alone: In validation, the model predicted progression to ophthalmopathy a median of roughly 6.1 months before onset, with about 71% sensitivity and about 75% specificity. Most expanded thyroid clonotypes (frequency above 0.001) were also detected in blood, a finding suggesting that blood repertoires may reflect thyroid immune responses. No statistical method was used to set the sample size in advance, and investigators knew the group allocation. A 13 V-J signature model separated ophthalmopathy from stable hyperthyroidism, with about 90% sensitivity and 81.08% specificity in cross-validation and 80%/75% in testing.

The junction shows trimming of 10 bases on V and 2 bases on J, and the gene matches do not reach 11 bases of it. The germline V gene supplies CDR1 MDHEN and CDR2 SYDVKM. The CDR3 numbers 16 residues from cysteine through phenylalanine. Only the CDR3 part of the read is kept: 48 bases, read in frame from the first base. This clonotype has at least ten counts. There is no known antigen for this receptor. No base qualities exist here, and no much larger clone lies one base off it. Sequencing was done on a sample of blood. The rearranged chain carries TRBV28 and TRBJ1-4, with 9 bases in between that match TRBD1. The TCR originated in a man aged 50-59 years with Graves' hyperthyroidism. The DNA reads TGTGCCACCATGGGGACAGGGTGGGGCACTAATGAAAAACTGTTTTTT. Translation gives CATMGTGWGTNEKLFF.